This T cell receptor (beta chain) appears in the sequencing data of a study of T-cell memory formation after mild COVID-19. TCRdb re-called the 5' RACE reads with MiXCR, one entry per CDR3 protein. The sample has about 160,000 distinct CDR3 sequences, roughly 30% seen once. This clonotype was found a few times. The germline gives CDR1 PRHDT, CDR2 FYEKMQ (reference sequence). The CDR3 covers 17 residues. Trimming stripped 5 bases from V and 0 bases from J, with 14 bases between. This sequence originates from an adult woman who had mild COVID-19 (a few samples of this study predate the infection). Cell type and time point are not known. The J gene is TRBJ1-6, the V gene TRBV13, with a possible D match to TRBD1 (5 bases). Sequencing input: PBMCs or a T cell subset sorted from them (not recorded which). DNA of the CDR3: TGTGCCAGCAGCCCACCACAGGCCTACTCCTATAATTCACCCCTCCACTTT. The encoded protein is CASSPPQAYSYNSPLHF.